This TCR beta chain came from a study of sequential checkpoint blockade in melanoma. Sequencing was performed with immunoSEQ multiplex PCR; in TCRdb, only in-frame clones are kept and a portion is missing. The sample lists 10,000 or so clones, roughly 83% occurring once. Treatment in this sample: randomized to nivolumab then ipilimumab (arm A) or the reverse (arm B). This receptor was taken from a human donor with melanoma. The sequencing used CD8+ T cells sorted from blood (inferred from file names), collected from a patient given nivolumab and ipilimumab in sequence.

DNA of the CDR3: TGTGCCAGCAGAGAACAGGCGTACTCCTACAATGAGCAGTTCTTC. It translates to CASREQAYSYNEQFF. V gene TRBV6-6 combines with J gene TRBJ2-1, with a weak D call TRBD1 (5 bases). V gave up 6 bases and J gave up 0 bases, with 12 bases separating them. Germline assignment: CDR1 MNHNY and CDR2 SVGAGI (reference sequence). The CDR3 has 15 residues.